The clone carrying this T cell receptor (beta chain) occurred many times. This sample is part of a study of T-cell reconstitution after alpha-beta-depleted transplantation in children. The CDR3 loop spans 15 amino acids. Trimming took 3 bases from V and 2 from J, leaving 15 bases between them. Germline V lookup: CDR1 SGHRS, CDR2 YFSETQ. This sample's TCRbeta library carried unique molecular identifier barcodes. TCRdb processed the PCR reads anew with MiXCR; each CDR3 protein has one entry. The sample holds approximately 130,000 distinct CDR3 sequences, 9.7% seen once. The chain employs TRBV5-1 and TRBJ2-7; perhaps TRBD1 as D (6 bases). This specimen consisted of PBMCs, mostly from graft donor cells, obtained 180 days after TCRalphabeta/CD19-depleted stem cell transplant. The sequence was obtained from a girl under three years old who had a stem cell transplant for combined immunodeficiency, so the T cells may come from the graft donor. The chain's CDR3 is CASSSLQGITYEQYF. CDR3 DNA: TGCGCCAGCAGCTCCCTACAGGGTATCACCTACGAGCAGTACTTC.